The 8 T cell receptor beta chains reported below all come from one sample, sequenced in a study of T cell responses to AZD1222 COVID-19 vaccine. Sequencing was performed with immunoSEQ multiplex PCR; in TCRdb, only in-frame clones are kept and a portion is missing. This repertoire shows around 99,000 clones, about 90% found once; its top ten account for approximately 4.3%. Sequenced here: peripheral blood, sampled on day 0 of AZD1222 vaccination. The source is an adult in good health.

Remarks on this clone: A much bigger clone sits one base away, suggesting this may be a read error. This sample includes further DNA sequences coding for the same CDR3. The rearrangement uses TRBV6-1 and TRBJ1-2; the D is unclear. The CDR3 covers 11 residues. Trimming left V 2 bases short and J 8 bases short, with 6 bases between. The V gene's germline CDR1 is MNHNS and CDR2 SASEGT. The CDR3 loop is CASSELGGYTF. CDR3 nucleotides: TGTGCCAGCAGTGAATTGGGAGGCTACACCTTC.

This chain links TRBV6-5 with TRBJ1-5; D is unclear. In germline, CDR1 is MNHEY, CDR2 SVGAGI. V lost 0 bases and J 3 bases, leaving 6 bases between the germline ends. CDR3 size: 14 residues. Here the CDR3 DNA reads TGTGCCAGCAGTTACTCGAAGGTCAATCAGCCCCAGCATTTT. It codes for CASSYSKVNQPQHF.

The chain uses TRBV19 and TRBJ1-5; D is unresolved. Germline V gene data show CDR1 as LNHDA and CDR2 as SQIVND (reference sequence). This CDR3 has 15 residues. Trimming took off 10 bases at V and 0 bases at J, with 16 bases between the two ends. In nucleotides, the CDR3 is TGTGCCACCCAACGAACCGCCGGTAGCAATCAGCCCCAGCATTTT. This sequence encodes CATQRTAGSNQPQHF.

The genes are TRBV5-1 and TRBJ2-7; a weak D match, TRBD2 (5 bases). Deletions cut 4 bases from V and 2 bases from J, with 13 bases between. The CDR3 spans 14 residues. From germline, CDR1 is SGHRS and CDR2 YFSETQ. In DNA, the CDR3 is TGCGCCAGCAGCGCCTGGACTGGAACCTACGAGCAGTACTTC. Its translation: CASSAWTGTYEQYF.

This clone has more than one count but fewer than ten. CDR3 nucleotides: TGCGCCAGCAGCCATACTGATGGAAACACCATATATTTT. Encoded protein: CASSHTDGNTIYF. The rearrangement links TRBV4-3 to TRBJ1-3, with D unclear. Trimming shortened V by 3 bases and J by 3 bases, and 6 bases separated the two germline ends. CDR3 length: 13 residues. CDR1 is LGHNA and CDR2 is YSLEER in the germline V gene.

This chain links TRBV9 with TRBJ1-2; 7 bases map to TRBD1. Germline loops: CDR1 SGDLS, CDR2 YYNGEE. J was trimmed by 4 bases and V by 3 bases; bases with no gene match: 3. The CDR3 length is 13 residues. CDR3 amino acids: CASSDGTAYGYTF. CDR3 DNA sequence: TGTGCCAGCAGCGATGGGACAGCCTATGGCTACACCTTC.

The chain has TRBV23-1 and TRBJ2-1; D is uncertain. TRBV23-1 is an ORF, with its function uncertain. The CDR3 spans 16 residues. V lost 2 bases, J lost 6 bases, and 17 bases lay in between. CDR3 sequence: CASSQRDWIGSNEQFF. The CDR3 DNA reads as TGCGCCAGCAGTCAACGCGATTGGATTGGGTCCAATGAGCAGTTCTTC.

This clone appeared a single time. This rearrangement joins TRBV7-6 to TRBJ2-3; possibly TRBD1 for D (5 bases). CDR1 and CDR2 from the germline V gene are SGHVS and FNYEAQ. The V and J ends lost 2 bases and 3 bases respectively, with 9 bases between them. The CDR3 is 14 residues long. The CDR3 nucleotides are TGTGCCAGCAGCTTATTCCAGGGAACAGATACGCAGTATTTT. This codes for CASSLFQGTDTQYF.